This T cell receptor beta chain was found in a study of T cell responses to AZD1222 COVID-19 vaccine. The study's findings and limits: Clonal diversity may have been underestimated, and the donors were mostly white British, with more females than males. None of the repertoires were sampled until the peak T cell response had passed. At study baseline, merely five or six AZD1222 recipients were seropositive.

The repertoire was sequenced with immunoSEQ multiplex PCR; TCRdb's copy has only in-frame clones and lacks some. The data contain under 150,000 clones, roughly nine tenths of them singletons. As for this clone: The target antigen is unknown.

The sample consisted of peripheral blood, taken 28 days after the second AZD1222 dose. The TCR sequence derives from an adult who received the AZD1222 COVID-19 vaccine.

The DNA for the CDR3 is TGTGCCAGCAGTTACCCAATAGGGGAGGGAGGTCAGCCCCAGCATTTT. As protein: CASSYPIGEGGQPQHF. The chain joins TRBV6-6 to TRBJ1-5, with a weak D call TRBD1 (5 bases). Trimming removed 2 bases from V and 6 bases from J, with 17 bases in between. This CDR3 is built from 16 residues. The germline V gene has CDR1 MNHNY and CDR2 SVGAGI (reference sequence).